This T cell receptor beta chain came from a study of brain T cells in children with intractable seizures. The protocol was immunoSEQ multiplex PCR, while the TCRdb copy is restricted to in-frame clones and leaves out a portion. The sample shows 50,000 to 80,000 clones, roughly 95% of them seen only once. Notes on this clone: Antigen specificity is unknown.

Study results and caveats: Clones missing pre-surgery may reflect undersampling of that blood sample.

The sequence derives from a boy younger than two with focal cortical dysplasia and intractable seizures. The source material was peripheral blood, sampled at surgery.

The CDR3 bases are TGTGCCAGCAGGCAGGGGGGCGCAGATACGCAGTATTTT. Residues: CASRQGGADTQYF. The rearrangement joins TRBV3-1 (or the pseudogene TRBV3-2) to TRBJ2-3; the D gene is possibly TRBD1 (7 bases). The germline gives CDR1 LGHDT, CDR2 YNNKEL (reference sequence). The CDR3 spans 13 residues. Trimming left V 6 bases short and J 4 bases short, with 11 bases between.